This T cell receptor (beta chain) was captured in a study of T cell repertoires in cytomegalovirus infection. Comments on this clonotype: Its antigen is undetermined.

Findings of the study overall: Summed frequency of shared TCR beta families picked out CMV carriers who also had the relevant HLA. HLA-C-restricted, CMV-specific TCR beta clonotypes were dominant ex vivo.

One entry per CDR3 protein, called by TCRdb with MiXCR from the reads. This table has approximately 160,000 distinct CDR3 sequences, approximately 17% appearing once. The germline V gene has CDR1 SGHVS and CDR2 FNYEAQ. This CDR3 is 13 amino acids long. The V and J ends lost 4 bases and 11 bases respectively, with 17 bases between them. Source material: CD8+ T cells from PBMCs. This TCR derives from a human donor in good health (CMV status not recorded). Some clones in this sample may be carry-over from other donors' samples. The chain combines TRBV7-6 with TRBJ1-1; D not resolved. DNA of the CDR3: TGTGCCAGCAGCTACGGGAGTGGGAGGGAGGCTTTCTTT. This codes for CASSYGSGREAFF.